The clone carrying this T cell receptor (beta chain) was found a few times. Antigen unknown. Profiling relied on immunoSEQ multiplex PCR, and the TCRdb table lists in-frame clones only, not all of them. In the table there are 100,000 to 150,000 clones, about 92% of which are singletons. This entry belongs to a study of T cell responses to AZD1222 COVID-19 vaccine. At the level of the study: The study pooled second doses at about 4 or about 12 weeks. Study observations and caveats: Females made up more of the donors, who were largely white British, and clonal diversity may have come out too low.

This receptor was identified in an adult in good health. The material was peripheral blood, obtained on day 0 of AZD1222 vaccination.

CDR3 bases: TGTGCCAGCAGCTTTGAACTAGTCATCTACAATGAGCAGTTCTTC. Translating it yields CASSFELVIYNEQFF. This chain links TRBV7-2 with TRBJ2-1; D possibly corresponds to TRBD2 (5 bases). Per the germline V gene, CDR1 is SGHTA and CDR2 is FQGNSA. This CDR3 contains 15 residues. Between the trimmed V and J ends, which lost 3 bases and 3 bases, there was a span of 12 bases.